This TCR beta chain was recovered during a study of T cell responses to AZD1222 COVID-19 vaccine. Study details: Second doses were pooled across both intervals (about 4 or about 12 weeks).

The table came from immunoSEQ multiplex PCR; TCRdb's copy has only in-frame clones and leaves some out. The data hold more than 95,000 clones, with around 91% observed a single time. General study points: The donor group comprised mostly white British people and more females; the analysis possibly underestimated clonal diversity. Per reports, nearly half of all spike-specific TCRs target regions that are unmutated in variants.

This clone was recorded a few times. Its cognate antigen is unknown. Trimming took off 2 bases at V and 7 bases at J, with 15 bases between the two ends. Germline CDR1 is LGHDT and CDR2 is YNNKEL (reference sequence). The CDR3 runs 15 residues. The V and J genes are TRBV3-1 (or the pseudogene TRBV3-2) and TRBJ2-1; no firm D call. This clonotype originated in an adult in good health. Sequencing used peripheral blood, obtained on day 0 of AZD1222 vaccination. CDR3 in amino acids: CASSQYEETGNEQFF. CDR3 in DNA: TGTGCCAGCAGCCAATACGAGGAGACGGGTAATGAGCAGTTCTTC.